This is a list of T cell receptor beta chains from one sample in a study of regulatory T cells in long-lasting Graves disease. TCRdb recomputed calls from the multiplex PCR reads with MiXCR, one row per CDR3 protein. Among 400,000 to 450,000 distinct CDR3 sequences listed, around 20% were seen once. The material sequenced was peripheral blood mononuclear cells (PBMCs), taken when the disease was refractory, from a patient treated with antithyroid drugs. All receptors derive from a female donor with Graves disease. Both conserved end residues are part of each CDR3. The D gene is left open where the match is weak. For some rows the clone size is stated as once, few or many, or as a class when expanded; others skip it.

CDR3 protein	CDR3 DNA	D gene	clone size	V gene	J gene
CASATALYEQYF	TGTGCCAGTGCGACAGCCCTCTACGAGCAGTACTTC	-	once	TRBV25-1	TRBJ2-7
CASSLTRGRETQYF	TGTGCCAGCAGTCTGACTAGGGGGAGAGAGACCCAGTACTTC	-	-	TRBV6-2/TRBV6-3	TRBJ2-5
CSVVAQYTEAFF	TGCAGCGTTGTCGCCCAGTACACTGAAGCTTTCTTT	-	many	TRBV29-1	TRBJ1-1
CASSVDRVGEQYF	TGTGCCAGCAGTGTGGACAGGGTAGGCGAGCAGTACTTC	TRBD1	many	TRBV2	TRBJ2-7
CASSLSSPGPEIPNYGYTF	TGTGCCAGCAGTCTCTCCTCTCCGGGGCCTGAGATTCCTAACTATGGCTACACCTTC	-	few	TRBV6-2/TRBV6-3	TRBJ1-2
CASSWTGRMNTEAFF	TGTGCCAGCAGTTGGACAGGGCGGATGAACACTGAAGCTTTCTTT	TRBD1	-	TRBV6-5	TRBJ1-1
CASSLRGPGTQETQYF	TGTGCCAGCAGCTTAAGAGGGCCGGGGACTCAAGAGACCCAGTACTTC	-	many	TRBV7-3	TRBJ2-5
CAIRRQGSSYEQYF	TGTGCCATCAGGAGACAGGGGTCCTCCTACGAGCAGTACTTC	TRBD1	-	TRBV10-3	TRBJ2-7
CASSEAMGLAYNEQFF	TGTGCCAGCAGTGAAGCGATGGGACTAGCCTACAATGAGCAGTTCTTC	TRBD2	once	TRBV6-2/TRBV6-3	TRBJ2-1
CSVEYGAGELFF	TGCAGCGTTGAATATGGCGCCGGGGAGCTGTTTTTT	-	few	TRBV29-1	TRBJ2-2
CAWSVSGAQETQYF	TGTGCCTGGAGTGTTTCAGGGGCCCAAGAGACCCAGTACTTC	-	many	TRBV30	TRBJ2-5
CASSHELAGGYEQYF	TGTGCCAGCAGTCACGAACTAGCGGGAGGCTACGAGCAGTACTTC	TRBD2	few	TRBV6-1	TRBJ2-7
CASSFPGSTYEQYF	TGTGCCAGCAGCTTCCCCGGGTCGACCTACGAGCAGTACTTC	-	-	TRBV7-9	TRBJ2-7
CASSLVGADTEAFF	TGCGCCAGCAGCTTGGTGGGGGCGGACACTGAAGCTTTCTTT	-	-	TRBV5-1	TRBJ1-1
CASSLITAMNTEAFF	TGCGCCAGCAGCTTGATAACAGCCATGAACACTGAAGCTTTCTTT	-	many	TRBV5-1	TRBJ1-1
CASSEALQGIQETQYF	TGTGCCAGCAGTGAAGCGCTTCAGGGGATCCAAGAGACCCAGTACTTC	-	many	TRBV6-1	TRBJ2-5
CAISQETGGYTEAFF	TGTGCCATCAGTCAAGAGACAGGGGGTTACACTGAAGCTTTCTTT	TRBD1	-	TRBV10-3	TRBJ1-1
CASSLVTSGKYEQYF	TGTGCCAGCAGCTTAGTTACTAGCGGGAAGTACGAGCAGTACTTC	TRBD2	many	TRBV13	TRBJ2-7
CASSPRAGENTEAFF	TGTGCCAGCTCACCACGGGCAGGGGAGAACACTGAAGCTTTCTTT	-	-	TRBV18	TRBJ1-1
CASSSDVGSGQYF	TGCGCCAGCAGTTCGGATGTAGGGTCCGGCCAGTACTTC	-	-	TRBV5-1	TRBJ2-7
CASSQLRQTLAKNIQYF	TGTGCCAGCAGCCAACTTCGACAGACCCTAGCCAAAAACATTCAGTACTTC	-	many	TRBV16	TRBJ2-4
CASRPDRGYEQYF	TGTGCCAGCAGACCGGACAGGGGCTACGAGCAGTACTTC	TRBD1	-	TRBV13	TRBJ2-7
CASSSGGVGGEKLFF	TGTGCCAGCAGTTCCGGGGGTGTCGGAGGTGAAAAACTGTTTTTT	-	-	TRBV27	TRBJ1-4
CASSLRVLYGYTF	TGTGCCAGCAGTTTGAGGGTACTCTATGGCTACACCTTC	-	many	TRBV7-2	TRBJ1-2
CASSSAPLRNTGELFF	TGTGCCAGCAGCTCTGCCCCATTAAGAAACACCGGGGAGCTGTTTTTT	-	-	TRBV7-9	TRBJ2-2
CASSLPGGRGYTF	TGTGCCAGCAGCTTGCCTGGAGGGCGTGGCTACACCTTC	-	many	TRBV5-5	TRBJ1-2
CASSIEGTGYTEAFF	TGTGCCAGTAGTATCGAGGGGACAGGGTACACTGAAGCTTTCTTT	TRBD1	-	TRBV19	TRBJ1-1
CSATTGVNEKLFF	TGCAGTGCTACAACAGGGGTTAATGAAAAACTGTTTTTT	TRBD1	few	TRBV20-1	TRBJ1-4
CASSWGWLADQETQYF	TGTGCCAGCAGCTGGGGATGGCTAGCGGACCAAGAGACCCAGTACTTC	TRBD2	many	TRBV7-2	TRBJ2-5
CASRTGTANQPQHF	TGTGCCAGCAGGACCGGGACAGCAAATCAGCCCCAGCATTTT	TRBD1	-	TRBV6-1	TRBJ1-5
CASSPRGGSLAKNIQYF	TGTGCCAGCTCACCACGTGGAGGGTCCCTAGCCAAAAACATTCAGTACTTC	-	few	TRBV18	TRBJ2-4
CASSRTGGVSEAFF	TGTGCCAGCAGCCGCACAGGGGGCGTGAGTGAAGCTTTCTTT	TRBD1	few	TRBV7-9	TRBJ1-1
CSATAGFEQYF	TGCAGCGCCACGGCGGGGTTCGAGCAGTACTTC	-	-	TRBV29-1	TRBJ2-7
CASSLILLHDEQYF	TGTGCCAGCAGCTTAATACTCCTACATGACGAGCAGTACTTC	-	many	TRBV7-3	TRBJ2-7
CASSLGSHNEQFF	TGCGCCAGCAGCTTGGGGTCACACAATGAGCAGTTCTTC	-	-	TRBV5-1	TRBJ2-1
CASSLHRVRRYEQYF	TGTGCCAGCAGTCTCCACAGGGTTCGACGGTACGAGCAGTACTTC	-	-	TRBV6-1	TRBJ2-7
CASSGFLRNYEQYF	TGCGCCAGCAGTGGGTTTCTGCGGAACTACGAGCAGTACTTC	-	-	TRBV10-1	TRBJ2-7
CASSFPDRGAYGYTF	TGTGCCAGCAGCTTTCCGGACAGGGGCGCCTATGGCTACACCTTC	TRBD1	-	TRBV7-2	TRBJ1-2
CATKRQGLSNQPQHF	TGTGCCACCAAAAGACAGGGACTTAGCAATCAGCCCCAGCATTTT	TRBD1	-	TRBV19	TRBJ1-5
CSDTRTDYEQYF	TGCAGCGACACCCGGACTGACTACGAGCAGTACTTC	-	few	TRBV29-1	TRBJ2-7
CASSFGTGSSPLHF	TGTGCCAGCAGCTTTGGGACAGGGTCCTCACCCCTCCACTTT	TRBD1	few	TRBV7-3	TRBJ1-6
CASTDPNTEAFF	TGTGCCAGCACTGATCCGAACACTGAAGCTTTCTTT	-	few	TRBV6-1	TRBJ1-1
CAISLDQETQYF	TGTGCCATTAGCTTAGACCAAGAGACCCAGTACTTC	-	-	TRBV10-3	TRBJ2-5
CASSLLLPEQYF	TGTGCCAGCAGCTTACTCCTTCCTGAGCAGTACTTC	-	few	TRBV7-8	TRBJ2-7
CASSLQGQDIFYEQYF	TGTGCCAGCAGTTTACAAGGACAAGATATTTTCTACGAGCAGTACTTC	-	-	TRBV27	TRBJ2-7
CASSTRQGSYSPLHF	TGCGCCAGCAGCACTCGTCAGGGGAGTTATTCACCCCTCCACTTT	-	-	TRBV5-1	TRBJ1-6
CASSEYLRPDTEAFF	TGTGCCAGCAGTGAATACCTGCGACCCGACACTGAAGCTTTCTTT	-	few	TRBV25-1	TRBJ1-1
CASSQVGAGDKNIQYF	TGTGCCAGCAGCCAAGTAGGAGCGGGGGACAAAAACATTCAGTACTTC	TRBD2	few	TRBV3-1	TRBJ2-4
CSVAGQGFSEQYF	TGCAGCGTTGCCGGGCAGGGGTTTTCTGAGCAGTACTTC	-	few	TRBV29-1	TRBJ2-7
CASSRTGNQETQYF	TGCGCCAGCAGCCGGACAGGGAATCAAGAGACCCAGTACTTC	TRBD1	-	TRBV5-1	TRBJ2-5
CSAREGLGGKEGETQYF	TGCAGTGCCAGAGAAGGCCTAGGCGGGAAAGAAGGAGAGACCCAGTACTTC	-	many	TRBV20-1	TRBJ2-5
CASSLAGLDQPQHF	TGCGCCAGCAGCTTGGCAGGGTTGGATCAGCCCCAGCATTTT	-	few	TRBV5-1	TRBJ1-5